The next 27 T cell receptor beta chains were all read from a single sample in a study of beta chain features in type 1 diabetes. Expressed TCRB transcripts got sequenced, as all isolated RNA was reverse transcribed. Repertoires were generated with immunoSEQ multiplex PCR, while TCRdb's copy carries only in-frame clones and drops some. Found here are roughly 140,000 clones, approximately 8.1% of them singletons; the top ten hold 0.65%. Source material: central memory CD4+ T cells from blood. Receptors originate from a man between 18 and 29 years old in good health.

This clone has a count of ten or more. The CDR3 protein is CASSVTGGGEPQHF. In DNA form, the CDR3 reads TGTGCCAGCAGCGTAACGGGGGGCGGGGAGCCCCAGCATTTT. V is TRBV9 and J is TRBJ1-5, with D perhaps matching TRBD1 (6 bases). The V gene's germline CDR1 is SGDLS and CDR2 YYNGEE. V lost 1 base and J 8 bases, leaving 13 bases between the germline ends. The CDR3 consists of 14 residues.

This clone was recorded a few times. The chain's CDR3 is CASSPPGERSPLHF. The CDR3, as DNA: TGTGCCAGCAGCCCTCCCGGGGAAAGATCACCCCTCCACTTT. The genes are TRBV7-9 and TRBJ1-6; D is undetermined. The CDR3 length is 14 residues. V lost 5 bases, J lost 10 bases, and 15 bases lay in between. Germline V lookup: CDR1 SEHNR, CDR2 FQNEAQ (reference sequence).

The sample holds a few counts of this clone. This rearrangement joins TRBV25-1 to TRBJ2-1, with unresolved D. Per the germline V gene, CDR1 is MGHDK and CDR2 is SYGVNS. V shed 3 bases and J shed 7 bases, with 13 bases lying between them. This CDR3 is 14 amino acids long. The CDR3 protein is CASSDNLSGNEQFF. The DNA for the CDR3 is TGTGCCAGCAGTGATAATTTGTCCGGGAATGAGCAGTTCTTC.

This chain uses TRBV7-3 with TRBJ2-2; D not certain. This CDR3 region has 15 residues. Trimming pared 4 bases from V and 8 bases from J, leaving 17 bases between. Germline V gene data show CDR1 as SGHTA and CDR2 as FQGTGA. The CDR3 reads CASSSRSVGKGELFF. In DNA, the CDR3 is TGTGCCAGCAGCTCCCGTTCTGTGGGCAAGGGGGAGCTGTTTTTT.

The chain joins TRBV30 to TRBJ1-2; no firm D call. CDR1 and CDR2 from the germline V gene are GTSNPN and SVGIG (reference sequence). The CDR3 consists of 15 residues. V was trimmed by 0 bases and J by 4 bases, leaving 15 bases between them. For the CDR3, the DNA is TGTGCCTGGAGTGTACGGAGACGCCAAAGCTATGGCTACACCTTC. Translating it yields CAWSVRRRQSYGYTF.

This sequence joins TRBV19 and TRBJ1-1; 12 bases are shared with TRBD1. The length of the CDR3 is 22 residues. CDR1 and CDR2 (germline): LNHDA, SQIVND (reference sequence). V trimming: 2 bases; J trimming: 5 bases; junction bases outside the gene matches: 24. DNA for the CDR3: TGTGCCAGTAGTATACCCATCTGGGACAGGGGGCTGAGGGGTCGAACCTCGACTGAAGCTTTCTTT. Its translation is CASSIPIWDRGLRGRTSTEAFF.

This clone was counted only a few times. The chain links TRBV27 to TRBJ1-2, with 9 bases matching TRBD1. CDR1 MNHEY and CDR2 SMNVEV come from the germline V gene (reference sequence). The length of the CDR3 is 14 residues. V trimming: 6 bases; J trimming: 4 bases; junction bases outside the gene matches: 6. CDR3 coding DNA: TGTGCCAGCAGGGCAACAGGGGGCAGCTATGGCTACACCTTC. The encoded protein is CASRATGGSYGYTF.

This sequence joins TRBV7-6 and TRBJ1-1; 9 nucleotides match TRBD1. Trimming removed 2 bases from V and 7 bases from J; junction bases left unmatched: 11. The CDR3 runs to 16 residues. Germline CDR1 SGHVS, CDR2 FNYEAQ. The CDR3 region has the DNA TGTGCCAGCAGCTTAAGGGCTACAGGGGGCTGGGATGAAGCTTTCTTT. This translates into CASSLRATGGWDEAFF.

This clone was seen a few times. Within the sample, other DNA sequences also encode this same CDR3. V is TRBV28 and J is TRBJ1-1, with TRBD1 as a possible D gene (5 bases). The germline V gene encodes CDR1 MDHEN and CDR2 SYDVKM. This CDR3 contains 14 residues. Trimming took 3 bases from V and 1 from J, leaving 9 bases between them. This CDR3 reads CASSFRGANTEAFF. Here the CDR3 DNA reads TGTGCCAGCAGTTTTAGGGGCGCGAACACTGAAGCTTTCTTT.

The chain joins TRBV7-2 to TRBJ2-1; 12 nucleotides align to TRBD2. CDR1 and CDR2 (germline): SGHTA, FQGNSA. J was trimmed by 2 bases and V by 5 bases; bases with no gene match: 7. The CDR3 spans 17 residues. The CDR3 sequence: CASSPTSGRGTYNEQFF. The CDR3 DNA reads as TGTGCCAGCAGCCCGACTAGCGGGAGAGGGACCTACAATGAGCAGTTCTTC.

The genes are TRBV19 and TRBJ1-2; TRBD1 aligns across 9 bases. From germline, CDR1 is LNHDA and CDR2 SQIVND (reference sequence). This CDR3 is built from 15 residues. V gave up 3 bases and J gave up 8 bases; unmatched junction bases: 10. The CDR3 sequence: CASSIVAQGAKGYTF. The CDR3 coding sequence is TGTGCCAGTAGTATTGTGGCACAGGGGGCGAAGGGCTACACCTTC.

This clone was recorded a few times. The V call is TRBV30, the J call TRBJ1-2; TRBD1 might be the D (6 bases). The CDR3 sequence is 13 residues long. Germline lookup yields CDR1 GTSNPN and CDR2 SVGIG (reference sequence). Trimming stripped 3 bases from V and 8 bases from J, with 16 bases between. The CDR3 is CAWSGGAARGYTF. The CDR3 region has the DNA TGTGCCTGGAGCGGGGGGGCAGCGAGGGGCTACACCTTC.

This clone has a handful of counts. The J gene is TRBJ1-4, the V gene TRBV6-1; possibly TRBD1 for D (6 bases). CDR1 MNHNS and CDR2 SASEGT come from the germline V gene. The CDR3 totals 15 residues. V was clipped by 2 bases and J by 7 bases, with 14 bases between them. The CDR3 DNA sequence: TGTGCCAGCAGTGAAAGTGGCAGGGGAAGTGAAAAACTGTTTTTT. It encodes CASSESGRGSEKLFF.

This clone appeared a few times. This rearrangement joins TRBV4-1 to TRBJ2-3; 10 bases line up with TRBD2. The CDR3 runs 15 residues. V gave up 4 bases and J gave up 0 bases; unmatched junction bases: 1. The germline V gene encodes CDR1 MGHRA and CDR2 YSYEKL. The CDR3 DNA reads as TGCGCCAGCAGCCGGGGACTAGCGAGCACAGATACGCAGTATTTT. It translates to CASSRGLASTDTQYF.

CDR3 coding DNA: TGTGCCAGTTTGTTAGCGGGAGGCTACGAGCAGTACTTC. It encodes CASLLAGGYEQYF. The V call is TRBV6-1, the J call TRBJ2-7; TRBD2 agrees at 10 bases. Germline lookup yields CDR1 MNHNS and CDR2 SASEGT. The trim removed 9 bases at V and 3 bases at J, leaving 5 bases unmatched. The CDR3 consists of 13 residues.

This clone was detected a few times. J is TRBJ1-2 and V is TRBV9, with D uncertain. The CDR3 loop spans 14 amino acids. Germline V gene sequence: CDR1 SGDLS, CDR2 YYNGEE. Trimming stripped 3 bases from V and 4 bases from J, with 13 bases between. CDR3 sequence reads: CASSGDPEGYGYTF. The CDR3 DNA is TGTGCCAGCAGCGGCGATCCAGAGGGCTATGGCTACACCTTC.

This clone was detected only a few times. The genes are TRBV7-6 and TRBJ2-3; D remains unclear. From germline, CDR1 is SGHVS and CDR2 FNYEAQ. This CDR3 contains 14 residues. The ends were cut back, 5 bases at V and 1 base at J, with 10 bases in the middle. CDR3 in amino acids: CASSPTQGTDTQYF. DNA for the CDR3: TGTGCCAGCAGCCCCACCCAGGGCACAGATACGCAGTATTTT.

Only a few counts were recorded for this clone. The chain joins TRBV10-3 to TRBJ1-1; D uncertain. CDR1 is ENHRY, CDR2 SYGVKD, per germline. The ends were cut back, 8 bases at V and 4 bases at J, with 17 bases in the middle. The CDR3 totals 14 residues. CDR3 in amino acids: CAIRYGKEATEAFF. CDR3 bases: TGTGCCATCCGATACGGGAAGGAAGCCACTGAAGCTTTCTTT.

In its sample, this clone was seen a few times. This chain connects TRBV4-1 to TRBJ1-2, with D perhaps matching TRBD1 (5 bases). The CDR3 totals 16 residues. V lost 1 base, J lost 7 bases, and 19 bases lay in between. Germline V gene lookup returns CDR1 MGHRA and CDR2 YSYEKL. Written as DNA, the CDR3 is TGCGCCAGCAGCCAAGTTGAACGACAGACGTCTGCTGGCTACACCTTC. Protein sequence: CASSQVERQTSAGYTF.

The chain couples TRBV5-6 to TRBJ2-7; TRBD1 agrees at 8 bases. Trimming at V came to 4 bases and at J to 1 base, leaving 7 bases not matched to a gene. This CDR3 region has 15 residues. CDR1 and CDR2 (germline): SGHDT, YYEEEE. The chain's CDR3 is CASSLGDRTSYEQYF. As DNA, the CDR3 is TGTGCCAGCAGCCTAGGGGACAGGACTTCCTACGAGCAGTACTTC.

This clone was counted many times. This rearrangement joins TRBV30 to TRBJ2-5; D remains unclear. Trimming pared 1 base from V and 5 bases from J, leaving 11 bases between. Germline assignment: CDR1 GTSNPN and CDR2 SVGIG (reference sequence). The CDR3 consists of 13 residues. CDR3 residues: CAWSGPERETQYF. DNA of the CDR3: TGTGCCTGGAGTGGTCCGGAGAGGGAGACCCAGTACTTC.

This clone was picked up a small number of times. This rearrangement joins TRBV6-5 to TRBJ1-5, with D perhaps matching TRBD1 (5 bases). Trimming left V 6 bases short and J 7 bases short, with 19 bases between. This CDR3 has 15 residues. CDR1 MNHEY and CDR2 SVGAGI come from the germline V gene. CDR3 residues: CASSRGGSFRQPQHF. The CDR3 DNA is TGTGCCAGCAGCCGGGGGGGGAGTTTTAGGCAGCCCCAGCATTTT.

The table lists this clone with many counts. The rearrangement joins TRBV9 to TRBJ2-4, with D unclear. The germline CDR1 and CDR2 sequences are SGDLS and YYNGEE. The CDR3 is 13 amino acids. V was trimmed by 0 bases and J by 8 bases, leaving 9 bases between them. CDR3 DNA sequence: TGTGCCAGCAGCGTAGGATTCATAGACATTCAGTACTTC. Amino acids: CASSVGFIDIQYF. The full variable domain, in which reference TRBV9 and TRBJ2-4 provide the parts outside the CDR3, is DSGVTQTPKHLITATGQRVTLRCSPRSGDLSVYWYQQSLDQGLQFLIQYYNGEERAKGNILERFSAQQFPDLHSELNLSSLELGDSALYFCASSVGFIDIQYFGAGTRLSVL.

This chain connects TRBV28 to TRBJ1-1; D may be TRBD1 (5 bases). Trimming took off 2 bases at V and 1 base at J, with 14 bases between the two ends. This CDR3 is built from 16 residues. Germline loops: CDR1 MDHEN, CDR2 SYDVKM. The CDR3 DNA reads TGTGCCAGCAGTTTAGGGTTGGGGGGAGAGAACACTGAAGCTTTCTTT. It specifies CASSLGLGGENTEAFF.

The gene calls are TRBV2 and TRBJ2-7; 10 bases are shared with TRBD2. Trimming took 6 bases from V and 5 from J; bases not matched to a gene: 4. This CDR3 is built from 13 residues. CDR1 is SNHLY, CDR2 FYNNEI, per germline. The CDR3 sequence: CASRGAGGDEQYF. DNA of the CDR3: TGTGCCAGCAGGGGAGCGGGGGGGGACGAGCAGTACTTC.

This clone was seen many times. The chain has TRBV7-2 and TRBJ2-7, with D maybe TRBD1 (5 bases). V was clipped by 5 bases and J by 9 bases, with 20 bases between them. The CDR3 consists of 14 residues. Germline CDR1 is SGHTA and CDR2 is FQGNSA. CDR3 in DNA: TGTGCCAGCAGCCCCCGCGCTGCAGGGTATGGGCAGTACTTC. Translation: CASSPRAAGYGQYF.

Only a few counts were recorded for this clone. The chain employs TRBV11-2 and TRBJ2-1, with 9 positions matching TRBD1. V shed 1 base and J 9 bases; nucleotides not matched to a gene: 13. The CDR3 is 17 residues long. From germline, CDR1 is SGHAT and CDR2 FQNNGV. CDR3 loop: CASSLVHQGQGSGEQFF. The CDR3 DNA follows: TGTGCCAGCAGCTTAGTTCATCAGGGACAGGGTTCTGGTGAGCAGTTCTTC.